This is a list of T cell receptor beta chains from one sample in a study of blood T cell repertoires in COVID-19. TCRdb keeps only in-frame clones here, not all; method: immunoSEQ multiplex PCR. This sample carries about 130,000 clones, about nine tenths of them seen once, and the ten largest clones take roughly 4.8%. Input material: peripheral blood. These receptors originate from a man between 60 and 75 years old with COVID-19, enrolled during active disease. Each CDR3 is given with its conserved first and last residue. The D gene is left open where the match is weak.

TGTGCCTGGAGCCTCAGAATTTATGGCTACACCTTC,CAWSLRIYGYTF,TRBJ1-2,TRBV30,.,12
TGTGCCAGCAATAAGGGAGGGGACGGGGATAATTCACCCCTCCACTTT,CASNKGGDGDNSPLHF,TRBJ1-6,TRBV3-1/TRBV3-2,.,16
TGTGCCACCAGTGAGCCGGCGGGGGGCCCTAATGGCAATGAGCAGTTCTTC,CATSEPAGGPNGNEQFF,TRBJ2-1,TRBV24-1,TRBD2,17
TGTGCCAGCAGCTCCCGACTAGCGGGAGACACCGGGGAGCTGTTTTTT,CASSSRLAGDTGELFF,TRBJ2-2,TRBV7-6,TRBD2,16
TGTGCCAGCAGTCCCCTAGACAGGGGCAATCAGCCCCAGCATTTT,CASSPLDRGNQPQHF,TRBJ1-5,TRBV27,TRBD1,15
TGTGCCAGCAGCTTAGGACAGGCTCAATGGTACGAGCAGTACTTC,CASSLGQAQWYEQYF,TRBJ2-7,TRBV7-2,.,15
TGCAGTGCTAACAGGGGAGACGAGCAGTACTTC,CSANRGDEQYF,TRBJ2-7,TRBV20-1,TRBD1,11
TGTGCCAGCAGCCCTGGTCCTGAGGACGAGCAGTACTTC,CASSPGPEDEQYF,TRBJ2-7,TRBV2,.,13
TGTGCCAGCAGCCTCGAACAGGGGGCTTTGGGAAATTCACCCCTCCACTTT,CASSLEQGALGNSPLHF,TRBJ1-6,TRBV7-2,TRBD1,17
TGTGCCAGCAGCTTGGCCATGGCGAACACTGAAGCTTTCTTT,CASSLAMANTEAFF,TRBJ1-1,TRBV5-4,.,14
TGTGCCAGCAGCTACACAGGGGGCACCTACAATGAGCAGTTCTTC,CASSYTGGTYNEQFF,TRBJ2-1,TRBV7-9,TRBD1,15
TGTGCCAGCAGTTGGTCTAGCGGGCCCGGGGGGGAGCAGTACTTC,CASSWSSGPGGEQYF,TRBJ2-7,TRBV6-6,TRBD2,15